This TCR beta chain is from a study of blood T cell repertoires in COVID-19. Overall study context: Sources were T cells, B-cell-depleted T cells, or PBMCs; the material itself was cDNA or gDNA.

This clone has just a few counts. Germline CDR1 reads MNHEY; CDR2 reads SMNVEV (reference sequence). With 6 bases removed from V and 2 bases from J, the gap between germline ends came to 14 bases. The CDR3 extends over 14 amino acids. Recruitment covered about two dozen US areas and drew participants whose ages spanned roughly 18 to 100 years. Clinical histories supplied by participants themselves formed the basis of cohort assignment. In the study's own analysis: Estimation of nucleated cell counts relied on the amplification of reference gene primers. TCRdb keeps only in-frame clones here, not all; method: immunoSEQ multiplex PCR. That table is the source of V, J and clone size, and D and trimming were worked out from the DNA. The data contain more than 250,000 clones, roughly nine tenths of them singletons.

The genes are TRBV27 and TRBJ2-7; D perhaps matches TRBD1 (5 bases). This clonotype originated in a woman aged 30 to 39 who had recovered from COVID-19. Sequenced: PBMCs or T cells enriched from blood (not recorded which). The CDR3 sequence: CASSQGGKPYEQYF. The CDR3 nucleotides read TGTGCCAGCAGCCAGGGTGGTAAGCCCTACGAGCAGTACTTC.